The 26 T cell receptor beta chains below were found in one sample sequenced in a study of T-cell memory formation after mild COVID-19. TCRdb ran MiXCR on the 5' RACE reads and lists one entry per CDR3 protein. The sample yields about 410,000 distinct CDR3 sequences, about 22% seen once. The sequenced material came from PBMCs or a T cell subset sorted from them (not recorded which). These receptors all come from an adult woman who had mild COVID-19 (a few samples of this study predate the infection). Cell type and time point are not known.

This chain joins TRBV12-3 or TRBV12-4 and TRBJ2-3; 13 bases fit TRBD2. V lost 3 bases to trimming and J lost 5 bases; unmatched junction nucleotides: 2. The CDR3 extends over 15 amino acids. This CDR3 reads CASSFWTSGRDTQYF. CDR3 nucleotide sequence: TGTGCCAGCAGTTTTTGGACTAGCGGGAGAGATACGCAGTATTTT.

This clonotype was detected a few times. The chain employs TRBV10-3 and TRBJ2-1; 11 bases fit TRBD2. The ends lost 3 bases at V and 7 bases at J; junction bases unmatched: 5. CDR3 length equals 15 residues. Germline assignment: CDR1 ENHRY and CDR2 SYGVKD. The CDR3 sequence: CAISELGTSGNEQFF. The CDR3 bases are TGTGCCATCAGTGAATTAGGGACTAGCGGTAATGAGCAGTTCTTC.

CDR3 nucleotides: TGTGCCAGCAGCTCCCTCACTGAAGCTTTCTTT. Translation gives CASSSLTEAFF. The rearrangement joins TRBV21-1 to TRBJ1-1. TRBV21-1 is a known pseudogene. This CDR3 spans 11 amino acids.

The chain couples TRBV7-9 to TRBJ1-1, with D unresolved. The V and J ends lost 5 bases and 0 bases respectively, with 7 bases between them. Germline V gene data show CDR1 as SEHNR and CDR2 as FQNEAQ (reference sequence). The CDR3 covers 13 residues. CDR3 region: CASSGELNTEAFF. The CDR3 coding sequence is TGTGCCAGCAGCGGGGAGCTGAACACTGAAGCTTTCTTT. Combining the CDR3 with reference TRBV7-9 and TRBJ1-1 gives the whole variable domain DTGVSQNPRHKITKRGQNVTFRCDPISEHNRLYWYRQTLGQGPEFLTYFQNEAQLEKSRLLSDRFSAERPKGSFSTLEIQRTEQGDSAMYLCASSGELNTEAFFGQGTRLTVV.

This clonotype showed up just a few times. This chain joins TRBV12-3 or TRBV12-4 and TRBJ2-7; 7 nucleotides agree with TRBD2. This CDR3 is built from 16 residues. J was trimmed by 5 bases and V by 5 bases; bases with no gene match: 15. This CDR3 is CASSLSPLTSVHEQYF. The CDR3 DNA reads TGTGCCAGCAGTCTTAGCCCATTAACTAGCGTCCACGAGCAGTACTTC.

The rearrangement joins TRBV5-4 to TRBJ2-5, with 8 positions matching TRBD2. CDR1 is SGHNT and CDR2 is YYREEE in the germline V gene (reference sequence). V was clipped by 0 bases and J by 5 bases; unmatched bases: 15. The CDR3 runs 18 residues. The CDR3 is CASSLVRLAGEWAETQYF. The CDR3 DNA reads TGTGCCAGCAGCTTGGTACGGCTAGCGGGCGAATGGGCGGAGACCCAGTACTTC.

The chain uses TRBV5-1 and TRBJ2-1; D is undetermined. CDR1 SGHRS and CDR2 YFSETQ come from the germline V gene. V was shortened by 0 bases and J by 0 bases, with 7 bases between the two germline ends. This CDR3 is 15 amino acids long. The CDR3 DNA sequence: TGCGCCAGCAGCTTGGATGTTAGCTCCTACAATGAGCAGTTCTTC. Protein product: CASSLDVSSYNEQFF.

This clonotype was detected a few times. The chain has TRBV6-2 or TRBV6-3 and TRBJ2-7; TRBD1 aligns across 8 bases. The CDR3 spans 18 residues. The germline gives CDR1 MNHEY, CDR2 SVGEGT. Trimming removed 6 bases from V and 4 bases from J; junction bases left unmatched: 20. The CDR3 coding sequence is TGTGCCAGCAGCTCTGCCACCTTCCAGGGGGCTGTTGGTTACGAGCAGTACTTC. Encoded protein: CASSSATFQGAVGYEQYF.

The V call is TRBV6-6, the J call TRBJ2-3, with 7 bases matching TRBD1. The CDR3 loop spans 16 amino acids. V shed 0 bases, J shed 0 bases, and the junction held 3 bases outside the gene matches. Germline V gene lookup returns CDR1 MNHNY and CDR2 SVGAGI (reference sequence). CDR3 amino acids: CASSYSGTASTDTQYF. CDR3 in DNA: TGTGCCAGCAGTTACTCCGGGACAGCCAGCACAGATACGCAGTATTTT.

The J gene is TRBJ1-2, the V gene TRBV19, with 9 bases aligning to TRBD1. CDR1 is LNHDA and CDR2 is SQIVND in the germline V gene (reference sequence). The CDR3 is 16 residues long. V was clipped by 6 bases and J by 4 bases; unmatched bases: 12. The CDR3 DNA reads TGTGCCAGTAGCAGCGAGGGGGACAGGGATGGCTATGGCTACACCTTC. It codes for CASSSEGDRDGYGYTF.

CDR3 sequence reads: CAIAPGQGNQPQHF. DNA of the CDR3: TGTGCCATCGCGCCGGGACAGGGCAATCAGCCCCAGCATTTT. This sequence joins TRBV10-3 and TRBJ1-5; TRBD1 aligns across 8 bases. Germline-derived CDR1 and CDR2 are ENHRY and SYGVKD. Trimming took 8 bases from V and 2 from J; bases not matched to a gene: 5. The CDR3 has 14 amino acids.

This clonotype was counted a few times. The chain joins TRBV11-2 to TRBJ2-3; TRBD2 matches 10 bases. V was pared by 4 bases and J by 6 bases, with 10 bases of the junction left unmatched. The CDR3 sequence is 16 residues long. The germline gives CDR1 SGHAT, CDR2 FQNNGV. The CDR3 DNA reads TGTGCCAGCAGCTCTTTACTAGCGGGGAGGGGGGATACGCAGTATTTT. Protein product: CASSSLLAGRGDTQYF.

This clonotype was seen once. The chain recombines TRBV24-1 with TRBJ2-3; TRBD1 or TRBD2 may be the D gene (6 bases each). The ends were cut back, 5 bases at V and 4 bases at J, with 15 bases in the middle. The CDR3 sequence is 15 residues long. Germline V gene data show CDR1 as KGHDR and CDR2 as SFDVKD. CDR3 sequence reads: CATSAPGEVADTQYF. The CDR3 DNA reads TGTGCCACCAGTGCCCCAGGGGAGGTGGCAGATACGCAGTATTTT.

The V and J genes are TRBV24-1 and TRBJ2-1; maybe TRBD2 (6 bases). Per the germline V gene, CDR1 is KGHDR and CDR2 is SFDVKD. V was pared by 4 bases and J by 4 bases, with 28 bases between. The CDR3 has 20 amino acids. CDR3 coding DNA: TGTGCCACCAGTGACCCCCCCCAGCGTCCCCCTTGGGGGGTTTACAATGAGCAGTTCTTC. It translates to CATSDPPQRPPWGVYNEQFF.

CDR3 bases: TGTGCCAGCAGGTTCCGGGACGTCGACACTGAAGCTTTCTTT. Residues: CASRFRDVDTEAFF. This chain uses TRBV3-1 with TRBJ1-1; D is perhaps TRBD1 (5 bases). The length of the CDR3 is 14 residues. The germline CDR1 and CDR2 sequences are LGHDT and YNNKEL (reference sequence). Between the trimmed V and J ends, which lost 6 bases and 3 bases, there was a span of 14 bases.

This clonotype was seen more than once but under ten times. The chain has TRBV12-3 or TRBV12-4 and TRBJ1-2, with D hard to call. Trimming shortened V by 3 bases and J by 2 bases, and 7 bases separated the two germline ends. CDR3 size: 13 residues. CDR3 bases: TGTGCCAGCAGTTTTATCCCCAACTATGGCTACACCTTC. This sequence encodes CASSFIPNYGYTF.

The CDR3 nucleotides are TGCAGTGCTAGAGGGTTCGGACAGGGGAATCAGCCCCAGCATTTT. This translates into CSARGFGQGNQPQHF. The J gene is TRBJ1-5, the V gene TRBV20-1; 9 bases line up with TRBD1. The V segment lost 1 base and the J segment 4 bases; nucleotides outside the gene matches: 5. Germline assignment: CDR1 DFQATT and CDR2 SNEGSKA (reference sequence). The CDR3 extends over 15 amino acids.

V and J are TRBV6-5 and TRBJ2-7; D remains ambiguous. The CDR3 is made up of 16 amino acids. Trimming pared 8 bases from V and 0 bases from J, leaving 20 bases between. Germline CDR1 is MNHEY and CDR2 is SVGAGI. CDR3 sequence (DNA): TGTGCCAGCCGCAGAAAAGTAGCAGGCCGCTCCTACGAGCAGTACTTC. This translates into CASRRKVAGRSYEQYF.

The chain combines TRBV11-3 with TRBJ2-3, with 8 positions matching TRBD1. The CDR3 is 14 amino acids. The V gene's germline CDR1 is SGHNT and CDR2 YENEEA. The J segment lost 3 bases and the V segment lost 6 bases, leaving 5 bases of the junction unmatched. DNA for the CDR3: TGTGCCAGCAGGTGGAGGACAGGGACAGATACGCAGTATTTT. Its protein product is CASRWRTGTDTQYF.

V and J are TRBV5-6 and TRBJ1-2; TRBD1 might be the D (5 bases). V was pared by 2 bases and J by 8 bases, with 19 bases between. Germline V lookup: CDR1 SGHDT, CDR2 YYEEEE. The CDR3 is 15 residues long. The DNA of the CDR3 is TGTGCCAGCAGCTTCTCCCCTGGGGGGAGTGAGGGCTACACCTTC. It yields the protein CASSFSPGGSEGYTF.

The chain combines TRBV12-5 with TRBJ2-3; D is possibly TRBD2 (5 bases). Trimming stripped 4 bases from V and 4 bases from J, with 12 bases between. Germline-derived CDR1 and CDR2 are LGHNT and FRNRAP. The CDR3 consists of 14 residues. This CDR3 reads CASGSSRRADTQYF. The CDR3 nucleotides read TGTGCTAGTGGTTCCTCAAGGCGGGCAGATACGCAGTATTTT.

V usage is TRBV5-1 and J usage is TRBJ1-1; D unresolved. CDR3 length: 13 residues. Trimming cost V 4 bases and J 1 base, with 8 bases left between them. Germline V gene lookup returns CDR1 SGHRS and CDR2 YFSETQ. CDR3 in DNA: TGCGCCAGCAGCCTTTGGACGAACACTGAAGCTTTCTTT. It encodes CASSLWTNTEAFF. Together with reference TRBV5-1 and TRBJ1-1, the CDR3 gives the full variable domain: KAGVTQTPRYLIKTRGQQVTLSCSPISGHRSVSWYQQTPGQGLQFLFEYFSETQRNKGNFPGRFSGRQFSNSRSEMNVSTLELGDSALYLCASSLWTNTEAFFGQGTRLTVV.

This clonotype was counted ten times or more. The gene calls are TRBV11-2 and TRBJ1-1, with no clear D. The CDR3 covers 14 residues. In germline, CDR1 is SGHAT, CDR2 FQNNGV. The V and J ends lost 5 bases and 6 bases respectively, with 16 bases between them. As DNA, the CDR3 is TGTGCCAGCAGCCCCCAGTCCGGAATTGCTGAAGCTTTCTTT. As protein: CASSPQSGIAEAFF.

DNA for the CDR3: TGCGCCAGCAGCCAAGGCTACGACAGGGTAAGGTACGAGCAGTACTTC. Amino acid sequence: CASSQGYDRVRYEQYF. The chain joins TRBV4-1 to TRBJ2-7; 7 bases line up with TRBD1. CDR3 size: 16 residues. Germline V CDR1 and CDR2: MGHRA, YSYEKL. V gave up 1 base and J gave up 4 bases; unmatched junction bases: 10.

This clonotype turned up a few times. This chain connects TRBV29-1 to TRBJ2-3; D possibly corresponds to TRBD2 (6 bases). The CDR3 has 13 residues. Germline values: CDR1 SQVTM, CDR2 ANQGSEA. CDR3 amino acids: CSGEVANTDTQYF. The DNA of the CDR3 is TGCAGTGGGGAGGTGGCCAACACAGATACGCAGTATTTT.

This clonotype turned up a few times. The rearrangement uses TRBV12-3 or TRBV12-4 and TRBJ1-6, with D maybe TRBD1 (5 bases). The CDR3 loop spans 15 amino acids. V was shortened by 7 bases and J by 8 bases, with 18 bases between the two germline ends. CDR3 in DNA: TGTGCCAGCACCGAAATGGGGACGGCGTATTCACCCCTCCACTTT. It codes for CASTEMGTAYSPLHF.